This T cell receptor beta chain was found in a study of graft-versus-host responses after intestinal transplantation. The wider study: Anti-thymocyte globulin served as induction for all recipients, who then took tacrolimus and steroids for around 3 years.

General observations from the study: In patients with graft-donor T cell macrochimerism, allograft graft-versus-host to host-versus-graft clonal ratios were high. The authors found GvH clones in recipient marrow, some appearing first in ileum or blood.

This CDR3 comprises 13 residues. The germline V gene has CDR1 MNHEY and CDR2 SVGAGI. Turning to this clone: Its antigen is undetermined.

Here immunoSEQ multiplex PCR was the method, and the copy in TCRdb shows in-frame clones only, minus some. The table records under 75,000 clones, 75% to 90% of them present only once. The starting material, graft tissue, was processed to release intraepithelial and lamina propria lymphocytes. The sequences come from ileum tissue, collected more than 350 days after transplant. The chain employs TRBV6-5 and TRBJ1-4; D is ambiguous. The clonotype was recovered from a human patient who received an intestinal transplant, so some T cells may come from the graft donor. The DNA for the CDR3 is TGTGTTACTGGAAGGACCTTTGATGAAAAACTGTTTTTT. This encodes CVTGRTFDEKLFF.